Listed here are 22 T cell receptor beta chains from one sample, sequenced in a study of tumor-infiltrating lymphocytes in localized non-small cell lung cancer. Sequencing was performed with immunoSEQ multiplex PCR; in TCRdb, only in-frame clones are kept and a portion is missing. The table shows approximately 4,900 clones, with about 70% occurring only once. Sequencing was performed on lung tumor tissue. The receptor set was obtained from a human donor with non-small cell lung cancer.

In this sample, this clone turned up a few times. This chain joins TRBV18 and TRBJ2-7; D is tentatively TRBD1 or TRBD2 (5 bases each). Trimming cost V 3 bases and J 4 bases, with 10 bases left between them. This CDR3 region has 13 residues. Germline V gene sequence: CDR1 KGHSH, CDR2 LQKENI. The CDR3 protein is CASSPGVLYEQYF. The CDR3 DNA follows: TGTGCCAGCTCACCGGGGGTCCTTTACGAGCAGTACTTC.

There are a few counts of this clone. This chain joins TRBV30 and TRBJ1-1; 7 bases align to TRBD1. With 5 bases clipped from V and 7 bases from J, the junction kept 10 bases outside the gene matches. Germline V CDR1 and CDR2: GTSNPN, SVGIG (reference sequence). This CDR3 region has 13 residues. The CDR3: CAWVPQGWSEAFF. The CDR3 DNA reads TGTGCCTGGGTTCCACAGGGGTGGAGTGAAGCTTTCTTT.

The CDR3 DNA is TGTGCCAGCTCACCAGGGCTGAACACTGAAGCTTTCTTT. Protein sequence: CASSPGLNTEAFF. This chain connects TRBV18 to TRBJ1-1; D unclear. V was shortened by 2 bases and J by 0 bases, with 4 bases between the two germline ends. This CDR3 spans 13 amino acids. The germline V gene has CDR1 KGHSH and CDR2 LQKENI.

This clone is deemed medium-sized. The chain carries TRBV7-9 and TRBJ2-1, with TRBD1 matching over 10 bases. This CDR3 comprises 15 residues. In germline, CDR1 is SEHNR, CDR2 FQNEAQ (reference sequence). With 4 bases clipped from V and 5 bases from J, the junction kept 5 bases outside the gene matches. The chain's CDR3 is CASSSGTGANNEQFF. The CDR3 nucleotides are TGTGCCAGCAGCTCCGGGACAGGGGCCAACAATGAGCAGTTCTTC.

CDR3 sequence: CASSLTARSGNTIYF. The CDR3 nucleotides read TGTGCCAGCAGCTTAACCGCCCGCTCTGGAAACACCATATATTTT. V gene TRBV7-2 combines with J gene TRBJ1-3; D remains ambiguous. The length of the CDR3 is 15 residues. The ends were cut back, 2 bases at V and 0 bases at J, with 8 bases in the middle. Germline V gene lookup returns CDR1 SGHTA and CDR2 FQGNSA.

The chain links TRBV7-2 to TRBJ2-5; D not resolved. Germline lookup yields CDR1 SGHTA and CDR2 FQGNSA. CDR3 length: 16 residues. Trimming took off 3 bases at V and 2 bases at J, with 16 bases between the two ends. The DNA of the CDR3 is TGTGCCAGCAGCTTGGGGTTTGGAAAATTACAAGAGACCCAGTACTTC. This sequence encodes CASSLGFGKLQETQYF.

V gene TRBV5-1 combines with J gene TRBJ1-6; D might be TRBD1 (5 bases). The V gene lost 0 bases and the J gene lost 10 bases, with 8 bases spanning the gap. Looked up from germline, CDR1 is SGHRS and CDR2 is YFSETQ. The CDR3 extends over 13 amino acids. Here the CDR3 DNA reads TGCGCCAGCAGCTTGGATGGGGACTCACCCCTCCACTTT. Protein product: CASSLDGDSPLHF. The full variable domain, with the rest looked up from reference TRBV5-1 and TRBJ1-6, is KAGVTQTPRYLIKTRGQQVTLSCSPISGHRSVSWYQQTPGQGLQFLFEYFSETQRNKGNFPGRFSGRQFSNSRSEMNVSTLELGDSALYLCASSLDGDSPLHFGNGTRLTVT.

This clone was counted only a few times. The chain carries TRBV5-1 and TRBJ2-5, with D perhaps TRBD2 (6 bases). Trimming pared 6 bases from V and 2 bases from J, leaving 14 bases between. The CDR3 is 14 amino acids. The germline V gene encodes CDR1 SGHRS and CDR2 YFSETQ. This CDR3 reads CASTDWGEQETQYF. DNA for the CDR3: TGCGCCAGCACCGACTGGGGGGAACAAGAGACCCAGTACTTC.

For the CDR3, the DNA is TGCGCCAGCAGCGTGATCTCGGGGCCCTACGAGCAGTACTTC. Translated, it gives CASSVISGPYEQYF. V is TRBV5-1 and J is TRBJ2-7; D is perhaps TRBD1 or TRBD2 (5 bases each). V was pared by 4 bases and J by 2 bases, with 13 bases between. The CDR3 has 14 amino acids. Germline V gene lookup returns CDR1 SGHRS and CDR2 YFSETQ.

The chain carries TRBV10-3 and TRBJ1-3, with D maybe TRBD1 (5 bases). V lost 6 bases and J lost 8, with 8 bases in between. This CDR3 spans 11 amino acids. Germline V gives CDR1 ENHRY, CDR2 SYGVKD. CDR3 residues: CAIRQEDTIYF. The DNA of the CDR3 is TGTGCCATCAGACAGGAGGACACCATATATTTT.

The chain couples TRBV9 to TRBJ1-1; weak D call: TRBD1 (6 bases). The CDR3 runs to 15 residues. The germline CDR1 and CDR2 sequences are SGDLS and YYNGEE. The ends were cut back, 3 bases at V and 5 bases at J, with 17 bases in the middle. Here the CDR3 reads CASSAEGHSGTEAFF. In nucleotides, the CDR3 is TGTGCCAGCAGCGCCGAGGGACACTCGGGGACTGAAGCTTTCTTT.

This clone was counted a few times. The chain couples TRBV7-4 to TRBJ2-7; D possibly matches TRBD1 or TRBD2 (5 bases each). V shed 5 bases and J shed 3 bases, with 20 bases lying between them. The germline V gene has CDR1 SGHVT and CDR2 SQSDAQ. This CDR3 has 16 residues. CDR3 DNA: TGTGCCAGCAGCCCCAGAGGGGATGGGGCCCTCTACGAGCAGTACGTC. Protein product: CASSPRGDGALYEQYV.

This chain joins TRBV18 and TRBJ1-2, with D possibly matching TRBD1 (5 bases). This CDR3 region has 13 residues. V shed 4 bases and J shed 6 bases, with 12 bases lying between them. Germline V gives CDR1 KGHSH, CDR2 LQKENI. The CDR3 is CASSRSGNDGYTF. CDR3 sequence (DNA): TGTGCCAGCTCACGGTCAGGGAATGATGGCTACACCTTC.

The J gene is TRBJ1-4, the V gene TRBV15, with 7 nucleotides matching TRBD1. The CDR3 extends over 18 amino acids. V was pared by 0 bases and J by 5 bases, with 12 bases of the junction left unmatched. Germline CDR1 is LNHNV and CDR2 is YYDKDF (reference sequence). The DNA for the CDR3 is TGTGCCACCAGCAGAGATAGTCCGTCGGGACAGATAAATGAAAAACTGTTTTTT. It specifies CATSRDSPSGQINEKLFF. The full variable domain, in which reference TRBV15 and TRBJ1-4 provide the parts outside the CDR3, is DAMVIQNPRYQVTQFGKPVTLSCSQTLNHNVMYWYQQKSSQAPKLLFHYYDKDFNNEADTPDNFQSRRPNTSFCFLDIRSPGLGDTAMYLCATSRDSPSGQINEKLFFGSGTQLSVL.

V is TRBV2 and J is TRBJ2-1; a possible D gene is TRBD2 (6 bases). V lost 10 bases, J lost 6 bases, and 22 bases lay in between. From germline, CDR1 is SNHLY and CDR2 FYNNEI. There are 15 residues in the CDR3. The CDR3 is CATSRTGGASNEQFF. As DNA, the CDR3 is TGTGCCACCTCACGAACGGGCGGGGCTTCCAATGAGCAGTTCTTC.

V and J are TRBV5-4 and TRBJ1-1; 9 positions match TRBD1. V lost 4 bases, J lost 6 bases, and 7 bases stayed unmatched. The CDR3 spans 14 residues. CDR1 is SGHNT, CDR2 YYREEE, per germline (reference sequence). Here the CDR3 DNA reads TGTGCCAGCAGCCGGACAGGGGAACGGGCTGAAGCTTTCTTT. Translation: CASSRTGERAEAFF. The full variable domain, its missing parts supplied by reference TRBV5-4 and TRBJ1-1, is ETGVTQSPTHLIKTRGQQVTLRCSSQSGHNTVSWYQQALGQGPQFIFQYYREEENGRGNFPPRFSGLQFPNYSSELNVNALELDDSALYLCASSRTGERAEAFFGQGTRLTVV.

This chain uses TRBV5-1 with TRBJ2-1; the match to TRBD1 covers 9 bases. Germline lookup yields CDR1 SGHRS and CDR2 YFSETQ. The CDR3 length is 17 residues. J gave up 2 bases and V 0 bases, and 6 bases lay outside the gene matches. The CDR3 region is CASSLGTGVSPYNEQFF. CDR3 sequence (DNA): TGCGCCAGCAGCTTGGGGACAGGGGTTTCTCCCTACAATGAGCAGTTCTTC.

This rearrangement joins TRBV18 to TRBJ1-5; D unresolved. The V end was cut by 3 bases, the J end by 0 bases, with 6 bases between. CDR1 is KGHSH, CDR2 LQKENI, per germline. The CDR3 consists of 14 residues. The CDR3 DNA reads as TGTGCCAGCTCACCGCAATATAGCAATCAGCCCCAGCATTTT. Encoded protein: CASSPQYSNQPQHF. Complete variable domain (other parts from reference TRBV18 and TRBJ1-5): NAGVMQNPRHLVRRRGQEARLRCSPMKGHSHVYWYRQLPEEGLKFMVYLQKENIIDESGMPKERFSAEFPKEGPSILRIQQVVRGDSAAYFCASSPQYSNQPQHFGDGTRLSIL.

This sequence joins TRBV6-5 and TRBJ2-4; perhaps TRBD1 as D (6 bases). CDR3 length: 11 amino acids. Trimming shortened V by 10 bases and J by 11 bases, and 15 bases separated the two germline ends. Germline loops: CDR1 MNHEY, CDR2 SVGAGI. CDR3 coding DNA: TGTGCCACCGGACAGTCGATCGTTCAGTACTTC. This sequence encodes CATGQSIVQYF.

This clone was detected only a few times. This rearrangement joins TRBV6-5 to TRBJ1-2; D unclear. This CDR3 has 14 amino acids. V was cut by 5 bases and J by 2 bases, with 12 bases left in between. Germline CDR1 and CDR2: MNHEY and SVGAGI. The CDR3 reads CASSPQRENYGYTF. Written as DNA, the CDR3 is TGTGCCAGCAGTCCCCAACGGGAGAACTATGGCTACACCTTC.

V gene TRBV2 combines with J gene TRBJ2-4, with D uncertain. From germline, CDR1 is SNHLY and CDR2 FYNNEI. V was cut by 7 bases and J by 0 bases, with 7 bases left in between. The CDR3 contains 13 residues. CDR3 sequence reads: CASMALAKNIQYF. CDR3 DNA sequence: TGTGCCAGCATGGCTCTAGCCAAAAACATTCAGTACTTC.

The J gene is TRBJ1-4, the V gene TRBV9; TRBD1 matches 10 bases. In germline, CDR1 is SGDLS, CDR2 YYNGEE. The CDR3 loop spans 16 amino acids. Germline trimming cut 0 bases from V and 6 bases from J; bases unmatched to any gene: 5. In DNA, the CDR3 is TGTGCCAGCAGCGTAGAATCCGGGACAGGGGATGAAAAACTGTTTTTT. It encodes CASSVESGTGDEKLFF. The full variable domain, its missing parts supplied by reference TRBV9 and TRBJ1-4, is DSGVTQTPKHLITATGQRVTLRCSPRSGDLSVYWYQQSLDQGLQFLIQYYNGEERAKGNILERFSAQQFPDLHSELNLSSLELGDSALYFCASSVESGTGDEKLFFGSGTQLSVL.